This T cell receptor beta chain is from a study of blood T cell repertoires in COVID-19. About the study: Samples taken during acute and convalescent COVID-19 were collected in the United States, Italy and Spain.

Individuals aged about 18 to 95 years were recruited from roughly 22 US areas. Original handling: Reference gene primer amplification gave estimated nucleated cell counts. Produced via immunoSEQ multiplex PCR; TCRdb's table is partial and in-frame only. V and J calls and clone size follow that table, whereas D and trimming were derived from the DNA. The sample contains fewer than 350,000 clones, 85% of which appear only once. Germline V gene sequence: CDR1 KGHSH, CDR2 LQKENI. V dropped 2 bases and J dropped 3 bases, with 14 bases sitting between them. This CDR3 has 15 residues. V usage is TRBV18 and J usage is TRBJ2-7; D remains unclear. This TCR came from a woman aged 45-59 years who had recovered from COVID-19. The specimen sequenced was PBMCs or T cells enriched from blood (not recorded which). The CDR3 here is CASSPSIGELYEQYF. For the CDR3, the DNA is TGTGCCAGCTCACCAAGTATCGGAGAGCTCTACGAGCAGTACTTC.